Listed below are T cell receptor beta chains from one sample, sequenced in a study of T cell responses to AZD1222 COVID-19 vaccine. TCRdb's table, derived via immunoSEQ multiplex PCR, lists solely in-frame clones and lacks some. The table lists about 94,000 clones, 75% to 90% of them singletons, with roughly 4.5% in the top ten. This specimen consisted of peripheral blood, obtained 28 days after the second AZD1222 dose. The receptors here all came from an adult who received the AZD1222 COVID-19 vaccine. Each CDR3 is given with its conserved first and last residue. A D gene is named only where the DNA matches it firmly. The size field is filled for only some rows; it gives once, few, many or a size class.

once,.,TRBJ1-1,TRBV6-5,CASSWERLNTEAFF,TGTGCCAGCAGTTGGGAGAGATTGAACACTGAAGCTTTCTTT
once,.,TRBJ2-5,TRBV12-3/TRBV12-4,CASSLTRQETQYF,TGTGCCAGCAGTCTGACTAGACAAGAGACCCAGTACTTC
.,.,TRBJ2-1,TRBV7-2,CASSLARWQGDEQFF,TGTGCCAGCAGCTTAGCTCGGTGGCAGGGCGATGAGCAGTTCTTC
.,.,TRBJ2-2,TRBV15,CATSLRTGELFF,TGTGCCACCAGCCTAAGGACCGGGGAGCTGTTTTTT
.,TRBD1,TRBJ1-1,TRBV7-2,CASRLTGGVTEAFF,TGTGCCAGCAGATTGACAGGGGGTGTTACTGAAGCTTTCTTT
.,TRBD2,TRBJ2-7,TRBV4-3,CASSRGTSYSYEQYF,TGCGCCAGCAGCCGTGGGACTAGCTACTCCTACGAGCAGTACTTC
.,TRBD1,TRBJ2-6,TRBV27,CAVARRDRASVGANVLTF,TGTGCCGTAGCACGACGGGACAGAGCTTCTGTAGGGGCCAACGTCCTGACTTTC
.,.,TRBJ2-1,TRBV5-1,CASSLDGPNGEQFF,TGCGCCAGCAGCTTGGATGGCCCGAACGGCGAGCAGTTCTTC
.,.,TRBJ2-7,TRBV7-2,CASSPWGPSPGQYF,TGTGCCAGCAGCCCGTGGGGTCCTTCACCCGGGCAGTACTTC
.,TRBD1,TRBJ2-1,TRBV4-2,CASSQDRTGAYNEQFF,TGTGCCAGCAGCCAGGATAGGACAGGGGCCTACAATGAGCAGTTCTTC
.,TRBD2,TRBJ2-7,TRBV3-1/TRBV3-2,CASSRGLAGGPHEQYF,TGTGCCAGCAGCCGAGGACTAGCGGGGGGGCCCCACGAGCAGTACTTC
.,TRBD2,TRBJ2-7,TRBV29-1,CSVRTSGDYEQYF,TGCAGCGTCCGGACTAGCGGAGATTACGAGCAGTACTTC
few,.,TRBJ2-2,TRBV19,CASRRDRNTNTGELFF,TGTGCCAGTAGACGGGACCGAAATACGAACACCGGGGAGCTGTTTTTT
.,.,TRBJ2-5,TRBV2,CASSRGSVETQYF,TGTGCCAGCAGCCGGGGCTCCGTGGAGACCCAGTACTTC
.,TRBD1,TRBJ1-5,TRBV7-9,CASSLEQGAHSNQPQHF,TGTGCCAGCAGCTTAGAACAGGGGGCGCATAGCAATCAGCCCCAGCATTTT
.,.,TRBJ1-2,TRBV7-9,CASSFGGGYTF,TGTGCCAGCAGCTTTGGGGGTGGCTACACCTTC
few,.,TRBJ1-5,TRBV7-9,CASSTDVTNQPQHF,TGTGCCAGCAGCACAGACGTAACGAATCAGCCCCAGCATTTT
.,TRBD1,TRBJ2-7,TRBV4-3,CASSQADRGLYYEQYF,TGCGCCAGCAGCCAGGCCGACAGGGGGCTTTACTACGAGCAGTACTTC
once,.,TRBJ1-2,TRBV4-2,CASSQGDGDGYTF,TGTGCCAGCAGCCAAGGGGACGGCGATGGCTACACCTTC